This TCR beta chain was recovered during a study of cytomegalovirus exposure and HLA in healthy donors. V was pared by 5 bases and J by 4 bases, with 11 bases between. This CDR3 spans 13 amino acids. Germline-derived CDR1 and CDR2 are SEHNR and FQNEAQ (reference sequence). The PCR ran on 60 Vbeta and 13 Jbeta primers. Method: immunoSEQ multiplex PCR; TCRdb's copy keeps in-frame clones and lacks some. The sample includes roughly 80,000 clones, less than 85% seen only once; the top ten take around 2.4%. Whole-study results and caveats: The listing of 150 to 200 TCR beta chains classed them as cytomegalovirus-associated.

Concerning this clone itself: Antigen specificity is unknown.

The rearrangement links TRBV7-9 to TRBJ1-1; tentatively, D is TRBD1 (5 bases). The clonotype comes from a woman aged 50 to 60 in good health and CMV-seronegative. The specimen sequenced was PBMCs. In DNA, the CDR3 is TGTGCCAGCAGCCGTTGGGGGGGCACTGAAGCTTTCTTT. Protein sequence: CASSRWGGTEAFF.